Sequencing of this T cell receptor beta chain was carried out in a study of T-cell reconstitution after alpha-beta-depleted transplantation in children. This clonotype was seen many times. The CDR3 spans 13 residues. V lost 9 bases and J lost 0, with 11 bases in between. The germline V gene has CDR1 SGHRS and CDR2 YFSETQ. The TCRbeta library incorporated unique molecular identifiers. TCRdb independently ran MiXCR on the PCR reads; one entry per CDR3 protein. The table has some 200,000 distinct CDR3 sequences, around 9.2% seen once; the top ten hold 35% to 45%. Here the sequenced sample was PBMCs, mostly from graft donor cells, taken 360 days after TCRalphabeta/CD19-depleted stem cell transplant. The chain has TRBV5-1 and TRBJ2-3; no clear D. This clonotype was obtained from a male patient aged 2 to 9 who had a stem cell transplant for acute myeloid leukemia, so the T cells may come from the graft donor. CDR3 DNA sequence: TGCGCCACCAGACCGCTTAGCACAGATACGCAGTATTTT. It yields the protein CATRPLSTDTQYF.